Below, 24 T cell receptor beta chains from the same sample are listed, as sequenced in a study of T cell changes during pregnancy in multiple sclerosis. TCRdb keeps only in-frame clones here, not all; method: immunoSEQ multiplex PCR. The sample includes 45,000 to 50,000 clones, nearly 95% seen only once; the top ten take under 2.5%. This specimen consisted of peripheral blood, obtained in the third trimester of pregnancy. These receptors were obtained from a female donor with multiple sclerosis, enrolled in a pregnancy study.

The rearrangement links TRBV28 to TRBJ1-3; D is unclear. Germline-derived CDR1 and CDR2 are MDHEN and SYDVKM. The CDR3 contains 13 residues. V dropped 6 bases and J dropped 1 base, with 7 bases sitting between them. The chain's CDR3 is CASRIHSGNTIYF. CDR3 DNA sequence: TGTGCCAGCAGGATACATTCTGGAAACACCATATATTTT.

Here the CDR3 reads CASSPRGRRDGYTF. CDR3 DNA: TGTGCCAGCAGCCCCAGGGGGCGCAGGGATGGCTACACCTTC. The V gene is TRBV9, the J gene TRBJ1-2, with 8 bases matching TRBD1. Germline V lookup: CDR1 SGDLS, CDR2 YYNGEE. This CDR3 is built from 14 residues. V lost 4 bases, J lost 6 bases, and 8 bases stayed unmatched.

The chain combines TRBV6-4 with TRBJ2-3, with D perhaps matching TRBD2 (5 bases). V lost 5 bases and J 9 bases, leaving 9 bases between the germline ends. The CDR3 loop spans 11 amino acids. Germline loops: CDR1 MRHNA, CDR2 SNTAGT. CDR3 bases: TGTGCCAGCAGTTTAGCGATAACGCAGTATTTT. Translating gives CASSLAITQYF.

The genes are TRBV27 and TRBJ1-5, with a possible D match to TRBD1 (5 bases). CDR3 size: 12 residues. V was pared by 6 bases and J by 7 bases, with 10 bases between. The germline V gene has CDR1 MNHEY and CDR2 SMNVEV (reference sequence). The CDR3 sequence: CASRQGGQPQHF. In nucleotides, the CDR3 is TGTGCCAGCAGGCAGGGAGGACAGCCCCAGCATTTT.

This chain joins TRBV7-8 and TRBJ2-3; TRBD1 aligns across 9 bases. CDR1 and CDR2 from the germline V gene are SGHVS and FQNEAQ. Trimming took 5 bases from V and 5 from J; bases not matched to a gene: 11. The CDR3 extends over 16 amino acids. DNA of the CDR3: TGTGCCAGCAGCCCCCGGACAGGGGAGGGAAAAGATACGCAGTATTTT. This codes for CASSPRTGEGKDTQYF.

This chain joins TRBV6-1 and TRBJ1-1, with D possibly being TRBD1 (5 bases). This CDR3 is 12 amino acids long. Trimming pared 6 bases from V and 5 bases from J, leaving 10 bases between. Germline CDR1 and CDR2: MNHNS and SASEGT. The CDR3 DNA follows: TGTGCCAGCAGAGCAGGGTGGACTGAAGCTTTCTTT. It encodes CASRAGWTEAFF.

J is TRBJ2-5 and V is TRBV7-2, with TRBD2 matching 11 bases. The J segment lost 5 bases and the V segment lost 3 bases, leaving 5 bases of the junction unmatched. Germline assignment: CDR1 SGHTA and CDR2 FQGNSA. CDR3 length: 15 residues. The DNA of the CDR3 is TGTGCCAGCAGCTTTCTAGCGGGAGGCGCGGAGACCCAGTACTTC. It specifies CASSFLAGGAETQYF.

The chain couples TRBV6-6 to TRBJ1-4; 10 bases match TRBD1. Germline CDR1 MNHNY, CDR2 SVGAGI (reference sequence). The ends lost 4 bases at V and 6 bases at J; junction bases unmatched: 5. This CDR3 is built from 15 residues. Here the CDR3 reads CASSSRTGGDEKLFF. DNA for the CDR3: TGTGCCAGCAGTTCGAGGACAGGGGGGGATGAAAAACTGTTTTTT.

The gene calls are TRBV27 and TRBJ2-7; 7 bases are shared with TRBD2. The germline gives CDR1 MNHEY, CDR2 SMNVEV (reference sequence). V shed 5 bases, J shed 4 bases, and the junction held 11 bases outside the gene matches. The CDR3 runs to 15 residues. The CDR3 region is CASSLSGGVGYEQYF. CDR3 nucleotide sequence: TGTGCCAGCAGTCTTTCTGGGGGGGTCGGGTACGAGCAGTACTTC.

This clone came up once. The V and J genes are TRBV28 and TRBJ1-2; 9 bases line up with TRBD1. Looked up from germline, CDR1 is MDHEN and CDR2 is SYDVKM. The V gene end was trimmed by 6 bases and the J gene end by 3 bases; junction bases not matched to a gene: 14. The CDR3 is 17 residues long. This CDR3 is CASSLRSGTGKYYGYTF. The CDR3 coding sequence is TGTGCCAGCAGCTTGCGGTCCGGGACAGGGAAATACTATGGCTACACCTTC.

This chain joins TRBV19 and TRBJ2-2; 10 bases are a match to TRBD1. CDR1 and CDR2 from the germline V gene are LNHDA and SQIVND (reference sequence). Trimming removed 7 bases from V and 6 bases from J; junction bases left unmatched: 5. The CDR3 totals 14 residues. This CDR3 is CASTSDRGAGELFF. CDR3 DNA: TGTGCCAGTACCTCGGACAGGGGGGCCGGGGAGCTGTTTTTT.

V and J are TRBV9 and TRBJ1-5, with TRBD1 as a possible D gene (5 bases). The CDR3 is made up of 15 amino acids. Trimming took off 4 bases at V and 0 bases at J, with 11 bases between the two ends. Per the germline V gene, CDR1 is SGDLS and CDR2 is YYNGEE. The CDR3 loop is CASSIGHHSNQPQHF. CDR3 in DNA: TGTGCCAGCAGCATTGGACATCATAGCAATCAGCCCCAGCATTTT.

This chain uses TRBV6-5 with TRBJ2-1, with 10 bases identical to TRBD2. This CDR3 is 14 amino acids long. Germline CDR1 and CDR2: MNHEY and SVGAGI. The junction had 5 bases not matched to a gene; V was cut back by 4 bases and J by 8 bases. As DNA, the CDR3 is TGTGCCAGCAGTTCTCTAGCGGGAGTGGATGAGCAGTTCTTC. This codes for CASSSLAGVDEQFF.

This clone came up once. The chain couples TRBV4-3 to TRBJ2-7, with D possibly TRBD1 on 5 matching bases. From germline, CDR1 is LGHNA and CDR2 YSLEER. The CDR3 is made up of 16 amino acids. V shed 0 bases and J shed 0 bases, with 12 bases lying between them. The DNA of the CDR3 is TGCGCCAGCAGCCAAGACAGGGATATCTACTCCTACGAGCAGTACTTC. It yields the protein CASSQDRDIYSYEQYF.

The chain has TRBV9 and TRBJ2-2; TRBD1 matches 7 bases. J lost 6 bases, V lost 3 bases, and 11 bases had no gene match. This CDR3 region has 16 residues. Per germline, CDR1 SGDLS and CDR2 YYNGEE. The CDR3 bases are TGTGCCAGCAGCGAAATAAACTATGGGACAGCCGGGGAGCTGTTTTTT. This translates into CASSEINYGTAGELFF. Together with reference TRBV9 and TRBJ2-2, the CDR3 gives the full variable domain: DSGVTQTPKHLITATGQRVTLRCSPRSGDLSVYWYQQSLDQGLQFLIQYYNGEERAKGNILERFSAQQFPDLHSELNLSSLELGDSALYFCASSEINYGTAGELFFGEGSRLTVL.

The chain combines TRBV6-1 with TRBJ1-6; D is unclear. Looked up from germline, CDR1 is MNHNS and CDR2 is SASEGT. The CDR3 extends over 15 amino acids. Trimming removed 7 bases at V and 0 bases at J, with 10 bases between. The CDR3 loop is CASISGSSYNSPLHF. The CDR3 DNA is TGTGCCAGCATTTCGGGTAGCTCCTATAATTCACCCCTCCACTTT.

J is TRBJ1-2 and V is TRBV6-5; 8 bases map to TRBD1. Germline loops: CDR1 MNHEY, CDR2 SVGAGI. V lost 0 bases to trimming and J lost 7 bases; unmatched junction nucleotides: 1. The CDR3 consists of 13 residues. CDR3 sequence (DNA): TGTGCCAGCAGTTACTCGACAGGGGTTGGCTACACCTTC. As protein: CASSYSTGVGYTF.

This clone was observed once. The V call is TRBV7-3, the J call TRBJ2-5, with TRBD2 matching over 9 bases. J lost 4 bases, V lost 0 bases, and 6 bases had no gene match. Germline CDR1 reads SGHTA; CDR2 reads FQGTGA. The CDR3 is 16 residues long. The chain's CDR3 is CASSLTATSGGETQYF. CDR3 nucleotide sequence: TGTGCCAGCAGCTTAACCGCGACTAGCGGTGGAGAGACCCAGTACTTC. Filled out from reference TRBV7-3 and TRBJ2-5, the complete variable domain reads GAGVSQTPSNKVTEKGKYVELRCDPISGHTALYWYRQSLGQGPEFLIYFQGTGAADDSGLPNDRFFAVRPEGSVSTLKIQRTERGDSAVYLCASSLTATSGGETQYFGPGTRLLVL.

The J gene is TRBJ2-1, the V gene TRBV6-1, with 10 bases lining up with TRBD2. This CDR3 spans 15 amino acids. The trim removed 5 bases at V and 8 bases at J, leaving 9 bases unmatched. From germline, CDR1 is MNHNS and CDR2 SASEGT. CDR3 amino acids: CASSLSGRAIDEQFF. The CDR3 nucleotides read TGTGCCAGCAGTCTCAGCGGGAGGGCCATCGATGAGCAGTTCTTC.

V gene TRBV5-1 combines with J gene TRBJ2-5; TRBD1 aligns across 9 bases. This CDR3 region has 16 residues. J gave up 2 bases and V 3 bases, and 8 bases lay outside the gene matches. Germline loops: CDR1 SGHRS, CDR2 YFSETQ. CDR3 sequence (DNA): TGCGCCAGCAGCTCGAGCCCGGGACAGGGTCAAGAGACCCAGTACTTC. Its translation: CASSSSPGQGQETQYF.

This clone was picked up one time. The chain links TRBV30 to TRBJ2-4; 7 nucleotides agree with TRBD1. Germline loops: CDR1 GTSNPN, CDR2 SVGIG (reference sequence). Trimming removed 2 bases from V and 4 bases from J; junction bases left unmatched: 5. The CDR3 is made up of 14 amino acids. Here the CDR3 DNA reads TGTGCCTGGAGTCCGCACAGGGGAAAAAACATTCAGTACTTC. As protein: CAWSPHRGKNIQYF.

The gene calls are TRBV4-1 and TRBJ1-1, with 7 bases identical to TRBD1. This CDR3 contains 15 residues. J was trimmed by 4 bases and V by 1 base; bases with no gene match: 6. Germline V gene sequence: CDR1 MGHRA, CDR2 YSYEKL. CDR3 sequence (DNA): TGCGCCAGCAGCCAAGTAGGGGGCGCAAGCACTGAAGCTTTCTTT. Translated, it gives CASSQVGGASTEAFF.

V and J are TRBV11-2 and TRBJ2-7; 7 bases are shared with TRBD2. V lost 8 bases to trimming and J lost 3 bases; unmatched junction nucleotides: 7. Looked up from germline, CDR1 is SGHAT and CDR2 is FQNNGV. The CDR3 covers 13 residues. CDR3 DNA: TGTGCCAGCGGGGGGAGCGGGATCTACGAGCAGTACTTC. This gives the protein CASGGSGIYEQYF.

This clone has only one observation. This rearrangement joins TRBV19 to TRBJ2-2; D is perhaps TRBD2 (5 bases). The CDR3 is 14 residues long. Germline V gives CDR1 LNHDA, CDR2 SQIVND (reference sequence). V lost 6 bases, J lost 4 bases, and 12 bases lay in between. CDR3 protein: CASRDVASTGELFF. CDR3 in DNA: TGTGCCAGTAGGGATGTAGCGAGCACCGGGGAGCTGTTTTTT.